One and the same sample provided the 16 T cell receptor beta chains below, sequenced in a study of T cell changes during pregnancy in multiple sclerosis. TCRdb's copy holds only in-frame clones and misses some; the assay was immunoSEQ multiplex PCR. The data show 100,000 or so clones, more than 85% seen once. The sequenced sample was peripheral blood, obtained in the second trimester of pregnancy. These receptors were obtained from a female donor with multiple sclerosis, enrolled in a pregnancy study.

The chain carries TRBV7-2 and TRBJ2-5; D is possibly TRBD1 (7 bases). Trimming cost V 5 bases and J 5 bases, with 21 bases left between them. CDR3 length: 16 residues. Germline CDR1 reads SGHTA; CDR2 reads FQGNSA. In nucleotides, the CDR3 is TGTGCCAGCAGCCGCGGGGACAGCCGGAGGCTGGAGACCCAGTACTTC. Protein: CASSRGDSRRLETQYF.

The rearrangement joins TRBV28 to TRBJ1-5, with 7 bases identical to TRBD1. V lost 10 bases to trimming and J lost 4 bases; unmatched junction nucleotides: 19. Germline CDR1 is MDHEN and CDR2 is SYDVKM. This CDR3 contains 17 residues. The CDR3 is CATRGAPEHLTNQPQHF. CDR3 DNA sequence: TGTGCCACCAGGGGGGCCCCCGAACACCTGACAAATCAGCCCCAGCATTTT.

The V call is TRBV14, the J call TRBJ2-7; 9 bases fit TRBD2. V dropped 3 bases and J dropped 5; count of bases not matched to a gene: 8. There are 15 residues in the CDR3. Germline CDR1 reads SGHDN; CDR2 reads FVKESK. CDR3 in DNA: TGTGCCAGCAGCCACCCAGCGGGAGGTATCGACGAGCAGTACTTC. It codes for CASSHPAGGIDEQYF.

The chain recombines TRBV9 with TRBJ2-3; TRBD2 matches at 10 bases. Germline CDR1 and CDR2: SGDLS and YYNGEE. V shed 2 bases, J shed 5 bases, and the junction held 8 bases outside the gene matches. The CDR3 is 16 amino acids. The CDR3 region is CASSVRTSGLVDTQYF. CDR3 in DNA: TGTGCCAGCAGCGTTAGGACTAGCGGATTGGTAGATACGCAGTATTTT.

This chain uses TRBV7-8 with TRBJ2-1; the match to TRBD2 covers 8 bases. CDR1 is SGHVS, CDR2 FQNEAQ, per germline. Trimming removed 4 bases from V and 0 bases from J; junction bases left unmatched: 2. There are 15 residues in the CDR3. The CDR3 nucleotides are TGTGCCAGCAGCTCCACTAGCGGCTCCTACAATGAGCAGTTCTTC. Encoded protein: CASSSTSGSYNEQFF.

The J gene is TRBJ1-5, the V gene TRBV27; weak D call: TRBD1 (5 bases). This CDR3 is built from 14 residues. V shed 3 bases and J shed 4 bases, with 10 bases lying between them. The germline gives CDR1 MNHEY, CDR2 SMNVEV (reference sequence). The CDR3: CASSLNRWNQPQHF. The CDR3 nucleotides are TGTGCCAGCAGTTTGAACAGGTGGAATCAGCCCCAGCATTTT.

CDR3 in amino acids: CASSFGGDEQYF. The CDR3 DNA is TGTGCCAGCAGTTTTGGGGGGGACGAGCAGTACTTC. The chain combines TRBV28 with TRBJ2-7; 7 bases agree with TRBD2. The V and J ends lost 3 bases and 5 bases, in that order; junction bases with no gene match: 1. Per germline, CDR1 MDHEN and CDR2 SYDVKM. CDR3 length: 12 residues.

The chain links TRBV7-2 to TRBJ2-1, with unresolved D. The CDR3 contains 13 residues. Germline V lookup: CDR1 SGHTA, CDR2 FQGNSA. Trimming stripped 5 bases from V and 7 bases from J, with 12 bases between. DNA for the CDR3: TGTGCCAGCAGCCCTCCCCCCGGGAATGAGCAGTTCTTC. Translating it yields CASSPPPGNEQFF.

In DNA form, the CDR3 reads TGTGCCATCAGCGGTGACAGGAGCAATCAGCCCCAGCATTTT. It yields the protein CAISGDRSNQPQHF. This sequence joins TRBV10-3 and TRBJ1-5; the D gene is possibly TRBD1 (6 bases). V was pared by 6 bases and J by 1 base, with 10 bases between. Germline CDR1 is ENHRY and CDR2 is SYGVKD. The length of the CDR3 is 14 residues.

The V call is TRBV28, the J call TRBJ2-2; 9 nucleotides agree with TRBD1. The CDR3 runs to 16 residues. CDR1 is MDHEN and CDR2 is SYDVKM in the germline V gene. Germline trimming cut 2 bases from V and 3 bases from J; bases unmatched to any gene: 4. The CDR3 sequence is CASSLLGQGYTGELFF. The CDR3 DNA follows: TGTGCCAGCAGTTTACTGGGACAGGGATACACCGGGGAGCTGTTTTTT.

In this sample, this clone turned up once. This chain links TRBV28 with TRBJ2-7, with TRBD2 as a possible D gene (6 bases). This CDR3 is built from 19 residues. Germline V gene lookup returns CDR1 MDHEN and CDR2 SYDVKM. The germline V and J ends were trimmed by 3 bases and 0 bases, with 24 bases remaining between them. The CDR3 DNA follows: TGTGCCAGCAGTTTTAAAGGGCGGGACCGAAAAAGGAGCTCCTACGAGCAGTACTTC. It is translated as CASSFKGRDRKRSSYEQYF.

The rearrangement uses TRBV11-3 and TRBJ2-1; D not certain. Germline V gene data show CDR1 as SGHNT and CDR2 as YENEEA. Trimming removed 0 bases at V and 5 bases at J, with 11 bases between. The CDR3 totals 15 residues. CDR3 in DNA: TGTGCCAGCAGCTTAGATCTCCGCCAGGACAATGAGCAGTTCTTC. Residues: CASSLDLRQDNEQFF.

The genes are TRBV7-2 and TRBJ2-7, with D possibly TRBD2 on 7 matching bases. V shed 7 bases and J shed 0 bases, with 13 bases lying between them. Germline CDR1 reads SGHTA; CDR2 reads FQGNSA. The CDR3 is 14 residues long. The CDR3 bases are TGTGCCAGCAAGAGGGGGGGCACCTCCTACGAGCAGTACTTC. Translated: CASKRGGTSYEQYF.

DNA for the CDR3: TGTGCCATCAGTACCCGGGACATCTACGAGCAGTACTTC. As protein: CAISTRDIYEQYF. The chain links TRBV10-3 to TRBJ2-7, with a tentative D call TRBD1 (6 bases). The germline V gene encodes CDR1 ENHRY and CDR2 SYGVKD. The CDR3 is 13 residues long. V was cut by 5 bases and J by 3 bases, with 11 bases left in between.

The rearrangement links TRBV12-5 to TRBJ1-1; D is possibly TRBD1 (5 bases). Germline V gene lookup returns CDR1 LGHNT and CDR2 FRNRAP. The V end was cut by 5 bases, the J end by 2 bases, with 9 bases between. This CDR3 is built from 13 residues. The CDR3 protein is CASGPDINTEAFF. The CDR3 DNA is TGTGCTAGTGGTCCGGACATCAACACTGAAGCTTTCTTT.

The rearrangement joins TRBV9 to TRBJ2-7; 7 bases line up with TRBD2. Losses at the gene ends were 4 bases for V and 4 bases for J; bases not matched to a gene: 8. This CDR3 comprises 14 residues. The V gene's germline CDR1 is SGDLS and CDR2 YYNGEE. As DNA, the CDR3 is TGTGCCAGCAGCCCCACTAGCGTCCTGTACGAGCAGTACTTC. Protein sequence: CASSPTSVLYEQYF.